These 2 T cell receptor beta chains were sequenced from one sample in a study of blood T cell repertoires in COVID-19. Assay: immunoSEQ multiplex PCR; the TCRdb copy retains only in-frame clones and omits some. Among about 340,000 clones listed, about 89% were seen once. Sequenced material: peripheral blood. The receptor source for this set is a woman aged 45-65 years with COVID-19, enrolled during active disease.

The V and J genes are TRBV5-1 and TRBJ2-1; 9 nucleotides match TRBD2. This CDR3 spans 18 amino acids. The J segment lost 10 bases and the V segment lost 0 bases, leaving 17 bases of the junction unmatched. Germline CDR1 reads SGHRS; CDR2 reads YFSETQ. CDR3 DNA sequence: TGCGCCAGCAGCTTGGGCGGGAGGGCCACGCGGGCGGCGGCGGAGCAGTTCTTC. Protein sequence: CASSLGGRATRAAAEQFF.

V is TRBV18 and J is TRBJ2-7, with D possibly being TRBD2 (5 bases). With 3 bases removed from V and 4 bases from J, the gap between germline ends came to 16 bases. The CDR3 covers 15 residues. Germline V CDR1 and CDR2: KGHSH, LQKENI. The DNA for the CDR3 is TGTGCCAGCTCACCCAGCGTGGGATCGGGGTACGAGCAGTACTTC. Protein sequence: CASSPSVGSGYEQYF.